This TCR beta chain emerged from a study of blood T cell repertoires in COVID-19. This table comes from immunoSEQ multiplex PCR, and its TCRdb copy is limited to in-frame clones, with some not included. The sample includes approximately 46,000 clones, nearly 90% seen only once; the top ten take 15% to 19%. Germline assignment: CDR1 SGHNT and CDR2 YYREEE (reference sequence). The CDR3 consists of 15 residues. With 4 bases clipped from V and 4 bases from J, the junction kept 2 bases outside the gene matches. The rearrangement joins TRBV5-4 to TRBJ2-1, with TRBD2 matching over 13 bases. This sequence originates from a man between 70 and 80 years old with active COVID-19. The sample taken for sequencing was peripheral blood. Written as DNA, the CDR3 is TGTGCCAGCAGCGAGACTAGCGGGGGGTACAATGAGCAGTTCTTC. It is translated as CASSETSGGYNEQFF.